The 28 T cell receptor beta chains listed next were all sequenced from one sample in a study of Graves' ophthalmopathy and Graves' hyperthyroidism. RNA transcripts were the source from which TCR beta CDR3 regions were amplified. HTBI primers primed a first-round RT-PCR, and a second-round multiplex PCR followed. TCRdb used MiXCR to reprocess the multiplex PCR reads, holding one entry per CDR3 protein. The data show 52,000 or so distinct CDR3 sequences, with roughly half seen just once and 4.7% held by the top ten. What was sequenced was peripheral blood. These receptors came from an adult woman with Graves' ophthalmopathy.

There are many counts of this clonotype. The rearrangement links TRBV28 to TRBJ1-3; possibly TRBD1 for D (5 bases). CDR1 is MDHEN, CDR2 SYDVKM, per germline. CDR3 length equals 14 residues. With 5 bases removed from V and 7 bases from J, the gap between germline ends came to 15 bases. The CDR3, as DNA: TGTGCCAGCAGTCTTCCGGGACCGGGGAACACCATATATTTT. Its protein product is CASSLPGPGNTIYF.

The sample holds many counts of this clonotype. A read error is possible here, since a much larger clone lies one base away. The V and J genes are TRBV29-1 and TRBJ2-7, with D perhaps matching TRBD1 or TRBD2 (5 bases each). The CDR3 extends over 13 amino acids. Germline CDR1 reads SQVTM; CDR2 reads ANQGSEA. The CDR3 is CGVEGQGPYEQYF. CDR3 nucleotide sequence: TGCGGCGTTGAGGGGCAGGGCCCCTACGAGCAGTACTTC.

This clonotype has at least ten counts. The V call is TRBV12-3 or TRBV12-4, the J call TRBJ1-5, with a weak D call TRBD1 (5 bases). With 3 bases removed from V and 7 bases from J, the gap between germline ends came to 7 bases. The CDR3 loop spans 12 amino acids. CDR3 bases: TGTGCCAGCAGTTTGGGGGTGCAGCCCCAGCATTTT. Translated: CASSLGVQPQHF.

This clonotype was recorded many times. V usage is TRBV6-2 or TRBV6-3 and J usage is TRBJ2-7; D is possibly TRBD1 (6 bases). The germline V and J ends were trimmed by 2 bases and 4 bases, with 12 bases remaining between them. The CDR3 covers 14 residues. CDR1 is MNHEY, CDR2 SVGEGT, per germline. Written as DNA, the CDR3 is TGTGCCAGCAGTTACCGCAGGGGATATTACGAGCAGTACTTC. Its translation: CASSYRRGYYEQYF.

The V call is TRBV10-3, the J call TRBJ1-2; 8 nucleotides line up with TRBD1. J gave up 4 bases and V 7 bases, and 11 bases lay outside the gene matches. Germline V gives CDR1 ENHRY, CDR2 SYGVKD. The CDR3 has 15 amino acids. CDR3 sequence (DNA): TGTGCCATCAACGATCCGACAGGGGCAACCTATGGCTACACCTTC. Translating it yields CAINDPTGATYGYTF.

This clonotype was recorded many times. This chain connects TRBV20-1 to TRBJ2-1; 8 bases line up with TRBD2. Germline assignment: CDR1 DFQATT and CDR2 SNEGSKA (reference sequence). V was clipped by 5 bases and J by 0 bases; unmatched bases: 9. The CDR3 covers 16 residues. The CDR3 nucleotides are TGCAGTGCTCAAAGCGGGAGTGGGAGCTCCTACAATGAGCAGTTCTTC. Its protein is CSAQSGSGSSYNEQFF.

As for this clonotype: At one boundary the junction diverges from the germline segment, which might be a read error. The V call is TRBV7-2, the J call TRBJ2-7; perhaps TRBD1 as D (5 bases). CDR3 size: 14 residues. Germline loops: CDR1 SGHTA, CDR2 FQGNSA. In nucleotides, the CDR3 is TGTACCAGCAGCTTAGCGCCGACAGCCTACGACCAGTACTTC. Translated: CTSSLAPTAYDQYF.

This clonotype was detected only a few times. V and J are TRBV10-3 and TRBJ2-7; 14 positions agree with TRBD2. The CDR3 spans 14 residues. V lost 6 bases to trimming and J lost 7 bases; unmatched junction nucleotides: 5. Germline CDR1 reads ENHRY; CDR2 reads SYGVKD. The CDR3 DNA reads TGTGCCATCAGGACTAGCGGGGGGGCCTGGGAGCAGTACTTC. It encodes CAIRTSGGAWEQYF.

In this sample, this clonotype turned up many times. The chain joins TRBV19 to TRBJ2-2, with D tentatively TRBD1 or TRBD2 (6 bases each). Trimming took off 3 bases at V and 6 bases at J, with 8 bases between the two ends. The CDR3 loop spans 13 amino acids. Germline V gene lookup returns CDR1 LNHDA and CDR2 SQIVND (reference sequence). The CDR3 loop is CASSMGGSGELFF. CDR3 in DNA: TGTGCCAGTAGTATGGGGGGCTCCGGGGAGCTGTTTTTT.

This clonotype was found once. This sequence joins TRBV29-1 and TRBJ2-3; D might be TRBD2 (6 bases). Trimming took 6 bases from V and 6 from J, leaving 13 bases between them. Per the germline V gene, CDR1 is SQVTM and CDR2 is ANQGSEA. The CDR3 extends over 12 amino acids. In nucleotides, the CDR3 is TGCAGCGTGTGGGGACTCTCCGATACGCAGTATTTT. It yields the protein CSVWGLSDTQYF.

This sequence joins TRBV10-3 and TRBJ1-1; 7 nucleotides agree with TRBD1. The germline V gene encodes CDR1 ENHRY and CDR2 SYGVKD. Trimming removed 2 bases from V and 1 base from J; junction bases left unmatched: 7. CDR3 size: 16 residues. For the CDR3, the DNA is TGTGCCATCAGTGAGCGCACAGGGGAACAGAACACTGAAGCTTTCTTT. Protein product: CAISERTGEQNTEAFF.

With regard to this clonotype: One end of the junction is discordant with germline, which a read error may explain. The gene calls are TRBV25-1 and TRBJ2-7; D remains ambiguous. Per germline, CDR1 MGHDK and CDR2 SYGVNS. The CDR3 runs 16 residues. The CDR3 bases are TGTGCCCGCAGTGAGGCCCACGGCCCCATATCCTACGAGCAGTACTTC. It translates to CARSEAHGPISYEQYF.

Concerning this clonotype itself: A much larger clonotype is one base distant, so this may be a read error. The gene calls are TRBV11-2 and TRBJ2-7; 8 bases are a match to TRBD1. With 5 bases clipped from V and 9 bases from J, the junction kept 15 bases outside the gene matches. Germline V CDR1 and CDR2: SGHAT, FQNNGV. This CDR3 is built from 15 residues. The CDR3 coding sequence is TGTGCCAGCAGCCACCCCGGACAGGGTGTGCAAGGGCAGTACTTC. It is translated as CASSHPGQGVQGQYF. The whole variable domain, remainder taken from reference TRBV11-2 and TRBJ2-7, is EAGVAQSPRYKIIEKRQSVAFWCNPISGHATLYWYQQILGQGPKLLIQFQNNGVVDDSQLPKDRFSAERLKGVDSTLKIQPAKLEDSAVYLCASSHPGQGVQGQYFGPGTRLTVT.

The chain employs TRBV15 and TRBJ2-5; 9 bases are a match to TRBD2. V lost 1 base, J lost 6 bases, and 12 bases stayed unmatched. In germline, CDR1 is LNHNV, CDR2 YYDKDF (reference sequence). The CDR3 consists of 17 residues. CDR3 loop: CATSRALGTSPFQTQYF. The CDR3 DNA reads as TGTGCCACCAGCAGAGCTCTTGGGACTAGCCCATTTCAGACCCAGTACTTC.

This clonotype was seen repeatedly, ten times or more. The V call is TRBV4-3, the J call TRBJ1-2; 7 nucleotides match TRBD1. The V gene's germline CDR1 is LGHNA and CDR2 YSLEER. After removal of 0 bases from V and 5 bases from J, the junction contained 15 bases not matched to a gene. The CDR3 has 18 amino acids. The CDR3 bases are TGCGCCAGCAGCCAAGATCATGGCCAGGGGGTGCGATATTATGGCTACACCTTC. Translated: CASSQDHGQGVRYYGYTF.

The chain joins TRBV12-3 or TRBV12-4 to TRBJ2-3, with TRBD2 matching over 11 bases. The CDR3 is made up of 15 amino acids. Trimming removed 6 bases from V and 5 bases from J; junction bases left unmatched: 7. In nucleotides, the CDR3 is TGTGCCAGCAGAAAGACTAGCGGGATTAGAGATACGCAGTATTTT. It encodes CASRKTSGIRDTQYF.

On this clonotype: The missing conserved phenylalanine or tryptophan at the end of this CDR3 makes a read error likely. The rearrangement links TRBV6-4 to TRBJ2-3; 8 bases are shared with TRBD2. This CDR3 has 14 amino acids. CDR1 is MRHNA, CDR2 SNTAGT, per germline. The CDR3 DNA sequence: TGCGCCAGCAGTGCTAGCGGGAGCACAGATACGCAGTATTCT. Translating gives CASSASGSTDTQYS.

The CDR3 spells CASSLATGTSYQETQHF. CDR3 nucleotides: TGTGCCAGCAGCTTAGCGACCGGGACATCCTATCAAGAGACCCAGCATTTT. The V and J genes are TRBV7-9 and TRBJ1-5; TRBD1 is a possible D gene (6 bases). With 0 bases removed from V and 11 bases from J, the gap between germline ends came to 23 bases. Germline V lookup: CDR1 SEHNR, CDR2 FQNEAQ (reference sequence). The CDR3 sequence is 17 residues long.

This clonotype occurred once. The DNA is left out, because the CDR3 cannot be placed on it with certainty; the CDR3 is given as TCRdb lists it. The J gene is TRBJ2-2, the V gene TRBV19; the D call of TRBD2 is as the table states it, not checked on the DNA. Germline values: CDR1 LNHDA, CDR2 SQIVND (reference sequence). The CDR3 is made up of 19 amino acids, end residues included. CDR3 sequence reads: CASSITLVVDEQFFGELFF.

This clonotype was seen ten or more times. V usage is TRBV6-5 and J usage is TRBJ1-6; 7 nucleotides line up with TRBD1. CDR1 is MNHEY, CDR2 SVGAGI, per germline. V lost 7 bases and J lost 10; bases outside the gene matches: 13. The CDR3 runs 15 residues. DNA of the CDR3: TGTGCCAGCAAGGAGGGGGCGGGATGGGAATCACCCCTCCACTTT. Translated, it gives CASKEGAGWESPLHF.

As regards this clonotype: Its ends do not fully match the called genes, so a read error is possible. The CDR3 bases are TGTGCTAGCAGCCCGATGAGCGGGAGAGACACCGGGGAGCTGTTTTTT. This sequence encodes CASSPMSGRDTGELFF. This rearrangement joins TRBV7-7 to TRBJ2-2; 8 positions agree with TRBD2. The CDR3 is 16 amino acids. The V gene's germline CDR1 is SSHAT and CDR2 FNYEAQ (reference sequence).

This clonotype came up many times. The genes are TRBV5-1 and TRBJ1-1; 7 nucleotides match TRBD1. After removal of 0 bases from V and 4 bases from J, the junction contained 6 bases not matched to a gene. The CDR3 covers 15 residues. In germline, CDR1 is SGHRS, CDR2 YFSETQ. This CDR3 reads CASSLAGTEATEAFF. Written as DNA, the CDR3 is TGCGCCAGCAGCTTGGCCGGGACAGAGGCCACTGAAGCTTTCTTT.

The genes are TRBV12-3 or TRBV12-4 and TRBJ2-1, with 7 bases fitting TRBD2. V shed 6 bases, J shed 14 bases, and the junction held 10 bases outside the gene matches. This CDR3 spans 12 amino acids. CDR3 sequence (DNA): TGTGCCAGCAGCCCTAGCGGAACTGGAGAGTTCTTC. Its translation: CASSPSGTGEFF.

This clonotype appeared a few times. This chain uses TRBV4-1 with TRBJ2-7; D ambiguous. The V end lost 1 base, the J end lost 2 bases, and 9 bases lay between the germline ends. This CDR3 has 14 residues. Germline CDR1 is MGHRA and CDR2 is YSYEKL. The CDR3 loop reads CASSQVPAAYEQYF. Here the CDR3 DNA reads TGCGCCAGCAGCCAAGTGCCCGCCGCCTACGAGCAGTACTTC.

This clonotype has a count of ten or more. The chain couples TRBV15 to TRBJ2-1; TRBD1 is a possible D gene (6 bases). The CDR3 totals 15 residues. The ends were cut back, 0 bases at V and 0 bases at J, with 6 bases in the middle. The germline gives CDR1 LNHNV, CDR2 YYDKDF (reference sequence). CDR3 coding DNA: TGTGCCACCAGCAGAGAGACAGGCTCCTACAATGAGCAGTTCTTC. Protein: CATSRETGSYNEQFF.

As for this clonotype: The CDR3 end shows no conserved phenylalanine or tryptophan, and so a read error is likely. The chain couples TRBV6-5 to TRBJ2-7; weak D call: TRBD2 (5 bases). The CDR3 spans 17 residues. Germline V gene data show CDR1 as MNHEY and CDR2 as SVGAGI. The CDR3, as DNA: TGTGCCTGCAGATCACCTCGTGGGCGGGTTAACTCCTACGAGCAGTACTGC. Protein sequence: CACRSPRGRVNSYEQYC.

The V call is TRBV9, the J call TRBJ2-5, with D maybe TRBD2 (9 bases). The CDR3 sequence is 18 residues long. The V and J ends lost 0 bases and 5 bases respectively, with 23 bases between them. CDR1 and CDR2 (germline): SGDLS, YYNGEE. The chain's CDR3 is CASSVGAGGGRAMETQYF. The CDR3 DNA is TGTGCCAGCAGCGTAGGGGCAGGGGGCGGGAGGGCCATGGAGACCCAGTACTTC.

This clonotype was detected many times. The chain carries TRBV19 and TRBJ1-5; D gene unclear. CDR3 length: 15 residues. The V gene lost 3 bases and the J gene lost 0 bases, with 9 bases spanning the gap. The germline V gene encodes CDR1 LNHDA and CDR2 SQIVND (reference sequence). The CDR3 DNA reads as TGTGCCAGTAGTATCGCCCGTAATAGCAATCAGCCCCAGCATTTT. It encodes CASSIARNSNQPQHF.